Listed below are T cell receptor beta chains from one sample, sequenced in a study of shared clonotypes between healthy human individuals. Only in-frame clones appear in the TCRdb table, and some are missing; sequencing was by immunoSEQ multiplex PCR. Of 980,000 or so clones in the sample, approximately 80% were seen once. The sample consisted of memory CD4+ T cells sorted from blood. The origin of the receptors is a man aged 18 to 29 in good health. Both conserved end residues are trimmed from each CDR3. Where a row states a size, it is once, few, many or the class of an expanded clone; other rows omit it.

ASIAGQGNTEAF TRBJ1-1 TRBV5-6 .
AISESGTLLHYEQY TRBJ2-7 TRBV10-3 once
ASSPEQGNYGYT TRBJ1-2 TRBV4-3 .
ASSNRDSLAYEQY TRBJ2-7 TRBV5-4 .
ASSLGGTDTQY TRBJ2-3 TRBV7-8 few
ACPRGLQVNTEAF TRBJ1-1 TRBV30 .
ASSPGGSSSYNEQF TRBJ2-1 TRBV7-2 .
ASSYNYGYT TRBJ1-2 TRBV6-6 .
ASSSPGQGVVYEQY TRBJ2-7 TRBV28 .
ASSLQAINSPLH TRBJ1-6 TRBV18 .
AISDPPGGYT TRBJ1-2 TRBV6-1 .
ACRSSYEQY TRBJ2-7 TRBV30 .
AISEGLSWNYEQY TRBJ2-7 TRBV6-1 .
ASSLLTGRPNEKLF TRBJ1-4 TRBV27 .
ASSAHPGLPETQY TRBJ2-5 TRBV4-1 .
ASSHRIWGVTEAF TRBJ1-1 TRBV6-5 .
SVATGTVNEQF TRBJ2-1 TRBV29-1 .
ASISRQLYNEQF TRBJ2-1 TRBV2 many
ASSLGMRGNYGYT TRBJ1-2 TRBV28 .
ASSFEGTNEKLF TRBJ1-4 TRBV5-1 .
ASSLPLGQVFDSNQPQH TRBJ1-5 TRBV28 .
ASSPGERGKETQY TRBJ2-5 TRBV5-4 few
ASSSWGLAGGSYNEQF TRBJ2-1 TRBV7-9 .
ASSNGWPGKDNEQF TRBJ2-1 TRBV5-6 .
ASSLGAAGEWTEAF TRBJ1-1 TRBV5-1 .
ASSDLQGGEKLF TRBJ1-4 TRBV28 few
AWDRLLGEQY TRBJ2-5 TRBV30 .
ASRFLGQASEQY TRBJ2-7 TRBV7-2 once
ASSRGRRLDYEQY TRBJ2-7 TRBV13 .
ASSLDRLSYEQY TRBJ2-7 TRBV11-2 once
ASRDRDRGSYNEQF TRBJ2-1 TRBV6-6 .
ASSLGVGETQY TRBJ2-5 TRBV11-2 .
ASTGDRGRQETQY TRBJ2-5 TRBV10-2 .
AWSEVAHWGSSYEQY TRBJ2-7 TRBV30 many
ASSERGWEETQY TRBJ2-5 TRBV2 few
ASIPGYRMETQY TRBJ2-5 TRBV9 once
ASGRQGTTYEQY TRBJ2-7 TRBV5-4 .
ASSPGTGNSPLH TRBJ1-6 TRBV5-4 .
ASSPDRQGPYEQY TRBJ2-7 TRBV18 .
ASNGGGTEAF TRBJ1-1 TRBV6-5 .
ASSEVNYGYT TRBJ1-2 TRBV2 .
ASSLDRLAGGIAGELF TRBJ2-2 TRBV5-1 .
ASKEGAAYEQY TRBJ2-7 TRBV19 .
SSAGGSNQPQH TRBJ1-5 TRBV6-5 few